This T cell receptor beta chain appears in the sequencing data of a study of cytomegalovirus exposure and HLA in healthy donors. Findings and limits, study-wide: When analyzed later, the rates of TCR association showed variation by HLA locus, with DRB1 the most and HLA-C the fewest.

Germline V gives CDR1 SGHTA, CDR2 FQGTGA. The CDR3 is 15 residues long. Trimming left V 0 bases short and J 5 bases short, with 13 bases between. On this clone itself: Its matching antigen is unknown.

Primers included in the PCR were 60 Vbeta and 13 Jbeta primers. Produced via immunoSEQ multiplex PCR; TCRdb's table is partial and in-frame only. Its clone listing holds about 84,000 clones. The rearrangement joins TRBV7-3 to TRBJ2-5; no clear D. This TCR was recovered from a man in his forties or fifties in good health and CMV-seronegative. Sequencing was performed on PBMCs. The CDR3 protein is CASSLTSGAMETQYF. CDR3 DNA sequence: TGTGCCAGCAGCTTAACCAGTGGAGCAATGGAGACCCAGTACTTC. Supplemented by reference TRBV7-3 and TRBJ2-5, the full variable domain reads GAGVSQTPSNKVTEKGKYVELRCDPISGHTALYWYRQSLGQGPEFLIYFQGTGAADDSGLPNDRFFAVRPEGSVSTLKIQRTERGDSAVYLCASSLTSGAMETQYFGPGTRLLVL.